Below are 15 T cell receptor beta chains sequenced from a single sample in a study of T cell responses to AZD1222 COVID-19 vaccine. Method: immunoSEQ multiplex PCR; TCRdb's copy keeps in-frame clones and lacks some. Here the sample spans 130,000 to 150,000 clones, just over 90% being singletons. This specimen consisted of peripheral blood, obtained 28 days after the second AZD1222 dose. The receptors were sampled from an adult who received the AZD1222 COVID-19 vaccine.

This clone was seen a handful of times. The rearrangement links TRBV6-6 to TRBJ2-3; D may match TRBD1 or TRBD2 (5 bases each). Trimming removed 2 bases at V and 5 bases at J, with 11 bases between. The CDR3 is 14 amino acids. Germline V lookup: CDR1 MNHNY, CDR2 SVGAGI (reference sequence). In DNA form, the CDR3 reads TGTGCCAGCAGTTACCCCTCGGGGCAAGATACGCAGTATTTT. It encodes CASSYPSGQDTQYF.

The chain recombines TRBV5-1 with TRBJ1-1; no definite D call. CDR3 length: 15 residues. Per germline, CDR1 SGHRS and CDR2 YFSETQ. Between the trimmed V and J ends, which lost 3 bases and 6 bases, there was a span of 18 bases. CDR3 bases: TGCGCCAGCAGCTCCGGCTGGGAGGGAAAACCTGAAGCTTTCTTT. Amino acids: CASSSGWEGKPEAFF.

The gene calls are TRBV6-2 or TRBV6-3 and TRBJ2-3, with 9 bases that match TRBD2. This CDR3 has 15 amino acids. Germline CDR1 reads MNHEY; CDR2 reads SVGEGT. J gave up 5 bases and V 0 bases, and 3 bases lay outside the gene matches. The CDR3 sequence: CASSYSASGKDTQYF. CDR3 bases: TGTGCCAGCAGTTACTCGGCTAGCGGGAAAGATACGCAGTATTTT.

CDR3 DNA: TGTGCCAGCACCTTCGGCGGGAGTAATGAGCAGTTCTTC. This codes for CASTFGGSNEQFF. The gene calls are TRBV25-1 and TRBJ2-1; TRBD2 agrees at 7 bases. The CDR3 extends over 13 amino acids. V shed 7 bases and J 7 bases; nucleotides not matched to a gene: 7. Per the germline V gene, CDR1 is MGHDK and CDR2 is SYGVNS.

V and J are TRBV9 and TRBJ1-1; D is perhaps TRBD1 (5 bases). V lost 3 bases and J 0 bases, leaving 21 bases between the germline ends. Germline CDR1 SGDLS, CDR2 YYNGEE. The CDR3 is made up of 18 amino acids. CDR3: CASSDPMGGTTVNTEAFF. In DNA, the CDR3 is TGTGCCAGCAGCGACCCCATGGGAGGGACGACAGTGAACACTGAAGCTTTCTTT.

The chain links TRBV6-5 to TRBJ1-3; D unresolved. The CDR3 covers 12 residues. The V end was cut by 11 bases, the J end by 6 bases, with 14 bases between. Germline V CDR1 and CDR2: MNHEY, SVGAGI. CDR3 sequence: CAVRAPENTIYF. The CDR3 region has the DNA TGTGCCGTACGGGCACCCGAAAACACCATATATTTT.

The DNA for the CDR3 is TGTGCCAGCAGACGACCGGGACTAGCGTTTTATGAGCAGTTCTTC. Its protein is CASRRPGLAFYEQFF. The chain is built from TRBV11-2 and TRBJ2-1; 10 bases fit TRBD2. This CDR3 is built from 15 residues. V dropped 6 bases and J dropped 8; count of bases not matched to a gene: 10. CDR1 and CDR2 (germline): SGHAT, FQNNGV.

The chain links TRBV5-4 to TRBJ1-1; D unresolved. CDR1 is SGHNT and CDR2 is YYREEE in the germline V gene (reference sequence). The CDR3 covers 15 residues. V was shortened by 4 bases and J by 7 bases, with 20 bases between the two germline ends. CDR3 loop: CASSIPGGGDNEAFF. The CDR3 region has the DNA TGTGCCAGCAGCATTCCCGGAGGTGGCGATAATGAAGCTTTCTTT.

The chain is built from TRBV29-1 and TRBJ2-1, with D maybe TRBD2 (7 bases). This CDR3 spans 15 amino acids. V lost 8 bases, J lost 12 bases, and 29 bases lay in between. CDR1 is SQVTM, CDR2 ANQGSEA, per germline. CDR3 region: CSLLLGGGVLLGQFF. DNA for the CDR3: TGCAGCCTACTTTTGGGGGGGGGCGTTCTACTCGGGCAGTTCTTC.

This chain links TRBV7-8 with TRBJ2-5, with TRBD1 matching over 7 bases. The CDR3 spans 14 residues. Germline loops: CDR1 SGHVS, CDR2 FQNEAQ. V lost 5 bases, J lost 7 bases, and 10 bases stayed unmatched. The chain's CDR3 is CASSPRRTGGTQYF. The CDR3 DNA is TGTGCCAGCAGCCCGAGAAGGACAGGAGGGACCCAGTACTTC.

This chain connects TRBV7-8 to TRBJ2-7; 9 positions match TRBD1. The V gene end was trimmed by 4 bases and the J gene end by 3 bases; junction bases not matched to a gene: 4. CDR3 size: 14 residues. The V gene's germline CDR1 is SGHVS and CDR2 FQNEAQ. CDR3 sequence: CASSSRDRVYEQYF. CDR3 coding DNA: TGTGCCAGCAGCTCCCGGGACAGGGTCTACGAGCAGTACTTC.

For this clone: Other nucleotide sequences from this sample produce the same CDR3. The rearrangement uses TRBV7-9 and TRBJ2-1, with 9 positions matching TRBD2. The germline V gene encodes CDR1 SEHNR and CDR2 FQNEAQ (reference sequence). This CDR3 contains 16 residues. Trimming cost V 0 bases and J 0 bases; bases outside gene matches: 0. CDR3 DNA sequence: TGTGCCAGCAGCTTAGCACTAGCGGGCTCCTACAATGAGCAGTTCTTC. Its translation is CASSLALAGSYNEQFF. Complete variable domain (other parts from reference TRBV7-9 and TRBJ2-1): DTGVSQNPRHKITKRGQNVTFRCDPISEHNRLYWYRQTLGQGPEFLTYFQNEAQLEKSRLLSDRFSAERPKGSFSTLEIQRTEQGDSAMYLCASSLALAGSYNEQFFGPGTRLTVL.

The chain is built from TRBV20-1 and TRBJ1-4; D is undetermined. The germline V and J ends were trimmed by 3 bases and 4 bases, with 0 bases remaining between them. CDR1 is DFQATT, CDR2 SNEGSKA, per germline (reference sequence). This CDR3 comprises 10 residues. Written as DNA, the CDR3 is TGCAGTGCTAGTAATGAAAAACTGTTTTTT. Its protein product is CSASNEKLFF.

The chain employs TRBV12-5 and TRBJ1-5; unclear D gene. There are 12 residues in the CDR3. In germline, CDR1 is LGHNT, CDR2 FRNRAP. V was trimmed by 6 bases and J by 0 bases, leaving 3 bases between them. CDR3 protein: CASGYSNQPQHF. CDR3 sequence (DNA): TGTGCTAGTGGATATAGCAATCAGCCCCAGCATTTT. Together with reference TRBV12-5 and TRBJ1-5, the CDR3 gives the full variable domain: DARVTQTPRHKVTEMGQEVTMRCQPILGHNTVFWYRQTMMQGLELLAYFRNRAPLDDSGMPKDRFSAEMPDATLATLKIQPSEPRDSAVYFCASGYSNQPQHFGDGTRLSIL.

V usage is TRBV6-5 and J usage is TRBJ1-4; D is ambiguous. The J call is uncertain, as TRBJ2-2 better fits the DNA end. The CDR3 runs to 13 residues. CDR1 is MNHEY and CDR2 is SVGAGI in the germline V gene. The CDR3 DNA reads as TGTGCCAGCAGTTACAGCCGTCCGAGGGAGCTGTTTTTT. Protein sequence: CASSYSRPRELFF.